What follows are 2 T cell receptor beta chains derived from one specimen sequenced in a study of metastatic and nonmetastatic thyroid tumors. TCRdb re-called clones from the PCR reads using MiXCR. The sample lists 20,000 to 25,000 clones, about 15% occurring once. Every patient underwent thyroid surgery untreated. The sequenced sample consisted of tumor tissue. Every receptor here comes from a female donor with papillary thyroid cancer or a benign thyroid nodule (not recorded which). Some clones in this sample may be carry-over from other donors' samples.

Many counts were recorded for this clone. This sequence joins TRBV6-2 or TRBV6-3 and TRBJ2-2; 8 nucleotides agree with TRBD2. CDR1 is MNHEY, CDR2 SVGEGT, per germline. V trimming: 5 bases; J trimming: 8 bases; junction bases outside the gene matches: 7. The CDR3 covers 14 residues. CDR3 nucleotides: TGTGCCAGCAGTCAGGGACTAGAAGTGGGGGAGCTGTTTTTT. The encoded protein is CASSQGLEVGELFF.

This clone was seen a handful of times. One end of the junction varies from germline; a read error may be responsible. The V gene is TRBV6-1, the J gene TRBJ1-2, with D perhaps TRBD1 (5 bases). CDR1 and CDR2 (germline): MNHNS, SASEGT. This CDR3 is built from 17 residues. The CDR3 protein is CASSEPGHQLRVYVYTF. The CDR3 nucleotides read TGTGCCAGCAGTGAACCTGGGCACCAGCTCAGGGTCTATGTCTACACCTTC.